Below are 5 T cell receptor beta chains sequenced from a single sample in a study of shared clonotypes between healthy human individuals. The protocol was immunoSEQ multiplex PCR, while the TCRdb copy is restricted to in-frame clones and leaves out a portion. This table has 450,000 to 500,000 clones, about 79% appearing once. The sequenced material came from PBMCs. Receptors originate from a woman aged 40 to 50 in good health. Some clones in this sample may be carry-over from other donors' samples.

V and J are TRBV7-2 and TRBJ1-2, with D tentatively TRBD1 (5 bases). CDR3 length equals 15 residues. Between the trimmed V and J ends, which lost 6 bases and 3 bases, there was a span of 17 bases. CDR1 SGHTA and CDR2 FQGNSA come from the germline V gene. Here the CDR3 DNA reads TGTGCCAGCAGACAGTACGATACGGGGCACTATGGCTACACCTTC. Its translation is CASRQYDTGHYGYTF.

This chain uses TRBV30 with TRBJ1-1; D not certain. Trimming stripped 1 base from V and 0 bases from J, with 6 bases between. Germline V gene sequence: CDR1 GTSNPN, CDR2 SVGIG (reference sequence). CDR3 length: 13 residues. The CDR3 loop is CAWSATLNTEAFF. For the CDR3, the DNA is TGTGCCTGGAGTGCGACACTGAACACTGAAGCTTTCTTT. The full variable domain, completed using reference TRBV30 and TRBJ1-1, is SQTIHQWPATLVQPVGSPLSLECTVEGTSNPNLYWYRQAAGRGLQLLFYSVGIGQISSEVPQNLSASRPQDRQFILSSKKLLLSDSGFYLCAWSATLNTEAFFGQGTRLTVV.

The chain couples TRBV6-1 to TRBJ1-2; the D is unclear. CDR3 length equals 13 residues. Trimming removed 5 bases at V and 3 bases at J, with 10 bases between. Germline CDR1 and CDR2: MNHNS and SASEGT. This CDR3 is CASSRIGDYGYTF. DNA of the CDR3: TGTGCCAGCAGTCGTATTGGGGACTATGGCTACACCTTC.

V is TRBV19 and J is TRBJ1-2, with D possibly matching TRBD1 (5 bases). V was pared by 7 bases and J by 8 bases, with 17 bases between. Germline V gives CDR1 LNHDA, CDR2 SQIVND (reference sequence). The CDR3 totals 13 residues. CDR3 nucleotide sequence: TGTGCCAGTAACCACAATAGGGGTAGCGGCTACACCTTC. This gives the protein CASNHNRGSGYTF.

The chain joins TRBV10-3 to TRBJ1-2; D not resolved. Germline-derived CDR1 and CDR2 are ENHRY and SYGVKD. The germline V and J ends were trimmed by 4 bases and 5 bases, with 11 bases remaining between them. The CDR3 sequence is 13 residues long. The CDR3 nucleotides read TGTGCCATCAGTGCTATAGCCACATATGGCTACACCTTC. Residues: CAISAIATYGYTF.